Listed here are 22 T cell receptor beta chains from one sample, sequenced in a study of blood T cell repertoires in COVID-19. Assay: immunoSEQ multiplex PCR; the TCRdb copy retains only in-frame clones and omits some. The sample shows 200,000 or so clones, roughly 80% of them seen only once. The material sequenced was PBMCs or T cells enriched from blood (not recorded which). These receptors came from a man aged 60-69 years who had recovered from COVID-19.

The chain carries TRBV19 and TRBJ1-4; D gene uncertain. The CDR3 is 15 amino acids. Trimming shortened V by 1 base and J by 7 bases, and 13 bases separated the two germline ends. In germline, CDR1 is LNHDA, CDR2 SQIVND (reference sequence). CDR3 DNA: TGTGCCAGTAGTATAGGCGGCAGCTCGGGTGAAAAACTGTTTTTT. It codes for CASSIGGSSGEKLFF.

The chain has TRBV5-8 and TRBJ1-5; 9 nucleotides match TRBD1. With V trimmed by 5 bases and J by 4 bases, 4 bases remained unmatched. Germline V gene sequence: CDR1 SGHTS, CDR2 YDEGEE. This CDR3 is built from 14 residues. CDR3 in amino acids: CASRMTGGNQPQHF. CDR3 in DNA: TGTGCCAGCAGGATGACAGGGGGTAATCAGCCCCAGCATTTT.

The gene calls are TRBV19 and TRBJ1-6; TRBD1 matches at 7 bases. The CDR3 sequence is 17 residues long. V shed 7 bases and J 0 bases; nucleotides not matched to a gene: 9. Germline V gene lookup returns CDR1 LNHDA and CDR2 SQIVND (reference sequence). For the CDR3, the DNA is TGTGCCAGTATTCAGACAGGGTCGAGCTCCTATAATTCACCCCTCCACTTT. Amino acids: CASIQTGSSSYNSPLHF.

V and J are TRBV11-2 and TRBJ2-5, with TRBD2 as a possible D gene (5 bases). The germline V and J ends were trimmed by 1 base and 2 bases, with 11 bases remaining between them. The CDR3 is made up of 15 amino acids. The germline gives CDR1 SGHAT, CDR2 FQNNGV. The CDR3 DNA reads TGTGCCAGCAGCTTAGTTGGAGCGGATCAAGAGACCCAGTACTTC. Its translation is CASSLVGADQETQYF.

This clone was counted only a few times. V and J are TRBV6-2 or TRBV6-3 and TRBJ1-2; no definite D call. The V gene's germline CDR1 is MNHEY and CDR2 SVGEGT. V was pared by 5 bases and J by 6 bases, with 10 bases between. The length of the CDR3 is 12 residues. The CDR3 here is CASSTRFDGYTF. For the CDR3, the DNA is TGTGCCAGCAGTACGAGGTTCGATGGCTACACCTTC.

The gene calls are TRBV5-5 and TRBJ1-6, with a tentative D call TRBD1 (5 bases). The V end lost 1 base, the J end lost 7 bases, and 12 bases lay between the germline ends. The CDR3 length is 15 residues. Germline CDR1 SGHKS, CDR2 YYEKEE (reference sequence). The CDR3 protein is CASSLLTQGNSPLHF. CDR3 DNA: TGTGCCAGCAGCTTGTTAACTCAGGGAAATTCACCCCTCCACTTT.

V and J are TRBV30 and TRBJ2-3, with 7 bases fitting TRBD1. The germline CDR1 and CDR2 sequences are GTSNPN and SVGIG (reference sequence). V trimming: 2 bases; J trimming: 7 bases; junction bases outside the gene matches: 12. The CDR3 loop spans 15 amino acids. CDR3 residues: CAWSRGSGTAHTQYF. CDR3 coding DNA: TGTGCCTGGAGTAGGGGGTCCGGGACAGCGCATACGCAGTATTTT.

The chain combines TRBV5-1 with TRBJ2-3, with TRBD1 as a possible D gene (5 bases). CDR1 is SGHRS, CDR2 YFSETQ, per germline. V was pared by 0 bases and J by 2 bases, with 10 bases between. The CDR3 length is 15 residues. The CDR3 sequence: CASSLGGRDTDTQYF. The CDR3 nucleotides read TGCGCCAGCAGCTTGGGAGGCAGGGACACAGATACGCAGTATTTT.

This clone has just one count. V and J are TRBV4-3 and TRBJ2-7, with 7 bases matching TRBD1. This CDR3 region has 13 residues. Germline CDR1 LGHNA, CDR2 YSLEER. V shed 1 base and J 7 bases; nucleotides not matched to a gene: 4. CDR3 loop: CASSQVTGVEQYF. In DNA, the CDR3 is TGCGCCAGCAGCCAAGTTACAGGGGTTGAGCAGTACTTC.

The J gene is TRBJ2-2, the V gene TRBV6-2 or TRBV6-3, with 13 positions matching TRBD2. Germline-derived CDR1 and CDR2 are MNHEY and SVGEGT. There are 18 residues in the CDR3. Losses at the gene ends were 6 bases for V and 3 bases for J; bases not matched to a gene: 10. In nucleotides, the CDR3 is TGTGCCAGCAGCTCCCTGCCAGGGACTAGCGGGGACACCGGGGAGCTGTTTTTT. This gives the protein CASSSLPGTSGDTGELFF.

The chain has TRBV16 and TRBJ1-5; D uncertain. From germline, CDR1 is KGHSY and CDR2 FQNENV. V lost 0 bases and J lost 0, with 9 bases in between. The CDR3 runs to 16 residues. The CDR3 bases are TGTGCCAGCAGCCAATCGTACGGGAATAGCAATCAGCCCCAGCATTTT. It yields the protein CASSQSYGNSNQPQHF. Full variable domain (remainder filled in from reference TRBV16 and TRBJ1-5): GEEVAQTPKHLVRGEGQKAKLYCAPIKGHSYVFWYQQVLKNEFKFLISFQNENVFDETGMPKERFSAKCLPNSPCSLEIQATKLEDSAVYFCASSQSYGNSNQPQHFGDGTRLSIL.

CDR3 sequence: CASSLVLASGELFF. The CDR3 coding sequence is TGTGCCAGCAGCTTAGTACTAGCAAGCGGGGAGCTGTTTTTT. The rearrangement uses TRBV7-6 and TRBJ2-2; D possibly corresponds to TRBD2 (6 bases). The germline V gene has CDR1 SGHVS and CDR2 FNYEAQ. CDR3 length equals 14 residues. The V and J ends lost 1 base and 7 bases respectively, with 10 bases between them.

The chain combines TRBV11-3 with TRBJ1-6, with D unresolved. There are 14 residues in the CDR3. Trimming cost V 0 bases and J 9 bases, with 9 bases left between them. In germline, CDR1 is SGHNT, CDR2 YENEEA. CDR3 DNA: TGTGCCAGCAGCTTAGATGCGGATGTTTCACCCCTCCACTTT. It specifies CASSLDADVSPLHF.

This rearrangement joins TRBV29-1 to TRBJ1-1; a weak D match, TRBD1 (6 bases). V gave up 7 bases and J gave up 2 bases, with 17 bases separating them. The CDR3 is 14 amino acids. CDR1 and CDR2 (germline): SQVTM, ANQGSEA. The DNA of the CDR3 is TGCAGCGCCAGCAGGGAGGGGGGAAACACTGAAGCTTTCTTT. This sequence encodes CSASREGGNTEAFF.

This chain's CDR3 is CASTLFGTGKSVSYEQYF. CDR3 nucleotide sequence: TGTGCCAGCACCCTCTTCGGGACAGGGAAATCGGTGTCCTACGAGCAGTACTTC. The V call is TRBV27, the J call TRBJ2-7; 9 bases line up with TRBD1. Germline CDR1 MNHEY, CDR2 SMNVEV (reference sequence). Losses at the gene ends were 7 bases for V and 1 base for J; bases not matched to a gene: 17. CDR3 length: 18 amino acids.

The V call is TRBV5-1, the J call TRBJ2-7; D remains ambiguous. CDR1 is SGHRS, CDR2 YFSETQ, per germline. The V gene lost 1 base and the J gene lost 0 bases, with 11 bases spanning the gap. There are 15 residues in the CDR3. The CDR3 loop reads CASSLRGLSSYEQYF. The CDR3, as DNA: TGCGCCAGCAGCTTGAGAGGTCTATCCTCCTACGAGCAGTACTTC.

The V and J genes are TRBV7-6 and TRBJ1-3, with 10 bases aligning to TRBD1. CDR1 is SGHVS and CDR2 is FNYEAQ in the germline V gene. Trimming took 3 bases from V and 2 from J; bases not matched to a gene: 4. The CDR3 has 16 residues. The DNA for the CDR3 is TGTGCCAGCAGCTTGGGGGACAGGGGCGCTGGAAACACCATATATTTT. Protein product: CASSLGDRGAGNTIYF.

This clone was recorded a few times. The genes are TRBV21-1 and TRBJ1-6. TRBV21-1 is a known pseudogene. This CDR3 is built from 15 residues. This CDR3 reads CASSKWEGGNSPLHF. The CDR3 nucleotides read TGTGCCAGCAGCAAATGGGAGGGAGGTAATTCACCCCTCCACTTT.

Written as DNA, the CDR3 is TGTGCCAGTAGTCCCCAGACTAGCGGGGGGCCGGGCACAGATACGCAGTATTTT. It is translated as CASSPQTSGGPGTDTQYF. The rearrangement joins TRBV19 to TRBJ2-3; 13 positions agree with TRBD2. J lost 1 base, V lost 5 bases, and 9 bases had no gene match. Germline lookup yields CDR1 LNHDA and CDR2 SQIVND (reference sequence). This CDR3 comprises 18 residues.

This clone appeared a single time. The chain combines TRBV21-1 with TRBJ1-4. TRBV21-1 is a recognized pseudogene. This CDR3 comprises 17 residues. The CDR3, as DNA: TGTGCCAGCAGCAAATCGGCGGCGGGGGCGTCGGATGAAAAACTGTTTTTT. Translated: CASSKSAAGASDEKLFF.

This chain uses TRBV18 with TRBJ2-7; 10 bases map to TRBD1. The CDR3 runs 15 residues. After removal of 2 bases from V and 6 bases from J, the junction contained 7 bases not matched to a gene. Germline V gene sequence: CDR1 KGHSH, CDR2 LQKENI. CDR3 amino acids: CASSPARDRGIEQYF. The CDR3, as DNA: TGTGCCAGCTCACCAGCTCGGGACAGGGGAATCGAGCAGTACTTC.

This clone showed up just once. The chain uses TRBV16 and TRBJ1-2; no clear D. Trimming took 0 bases from V and 1 from J, leaving 6 bases between them. The CDR3 spans 14 residues. The germline gives CDR1 KGHSY, CDR2 FQNENV. CDR3 in DNA: TGTGCCAGCAGCCAATCGGGCATTAACTATGGCTACACCTTC. Protein product: CASSQSGINYGYTF.